This T cell receptor (beta chain) was profiled in a study of early T cells in non-severe SARS-CoV-2 infection. Looking at the study overall: Unsorted whole-blood RNA was sequenced in bulk, leaving chains unpaired. Study-level points and caveats: Reliance on VDJdb matching favored anti-spike CD8 responses; private and CD4 specificities were missed.

Remarks on this clonotype: Its target is unknown.

The TCR library protocol attached unique molecular identifiers to the individual cDNA molecules. TCRdb re-called the 5' RACE reads with MiXCR, one entry per CDR3 protein. The data show 40,000 to 55,000 distinct CDR3 sequences, over 10% seen once. Looked up from germline, CDR1 is SQVTM and CDR2 is ANQGSEA. The CDR3 spans 12 residues. The chain employs TRBV29-1 and TRBJ2-5; D assignment may be TRBD1 or TRBD2 (5 bases each). This sequence originates from an adult who was a healthcare worker with PCR-confirmed SARS-CoV-2 infection or an uninfected control (not recorded which). The specimen was whole blood. DNA of the CDR3: TGCACCGTAGGACAAAGCGGTGAGACCCAGTACTTC. It encodes CTVGQSGETQYF.